The 25 T cell receptor beta chains below come from one sample, sequenced in a study of T cell responses to AZD1222 COVID-19 vaccine. TCRdb keeps only in-frame clones here, not all; method: immunoSEQ multiplex PCR. There are roughly 120,000 clones in the sample; roughly nine tenths occur only once, and roughly 2.7% lies in the top ten. The sample consisted of peripheral blood, taken 28 days after the second AZD1222 dose. The receptors derive from an adult who received the AZD1222 COVID-19 vaccine.

The chain uses TRBV11-2 and TRBJ2-1, with D unresolved. The length of the CDR3 is 12 residues. The V and J ends lost 1 base and 6 bases respectively, with 4 bases between them. The germline V gene encodes CDR1 SGHAT and CDR2 FQNNGV. The DNA of the CDR3 is TGTGCCAGCAGCTTAGTTGGCAATGAGCAGTTCTTC. Amino acid sequence: CASSLVGNEQFF.

V gene TRBV6-2 or TRBV6-3 combines with J gene TRBJ2-1; TRBD1 aligns across 8 bases. Trimming took 5 bases from V and 4 from J; bases not matched to a gene: 7. Germline CDR1 and CDR2: MNHEY and SVGEGT. The length of the CDR3 is 15 residues. In nucleotides, the CDR3 is TGTGCCAGCAGTCTCGACAGGGGCATTTACAATGAGCAGTTCTTC. Its protein is CASSLDRGIYNEQFF.

The rearrangement joins TRBV28 to TRBJ2-2; D gene ambiguous. The CDR3 covers 17 residues. In germline, CDR1 is MDHEN, CDR2 SYDVKM. Trimming left V 2 bases short and J 5 bases short, with 18 bases between. The DNA for the CDR3 is TGTGCCAGCAGTTTAGCGTCTATGGGGTTGGGAACCGGGGAGCTGTTTTTT. This encodes CASSLASMGLGTGELFF.

This chain uses TRBV21-1 with TRBJ1-5. TRBV21-1 is described as a pseudogene. This CDR3 is built from 22 residues. As DNA, the CDR3 is TGTGCCAGCAGCAAAAGGGCCACCAAAAGGACCGAGGTCCTCCCTGTCAATCAGCCCCAGCATTTT. This translates into CASSKRATKRTEVLPVNQPQHF.

CDR3 in amino acids: CSVVDYEQYF. CDR3 DNA sequence: TGCAGCGTTGTGGACTACGAGCAGTACTTC. This chain uses TRBV29-1 with TRBJ2-7; no reliable D call. The CDR3 is 10 residues long. Looked up from germline, CDR1 is SQVTM and CDR2 is ANQGSEA. V was cut by 4 bases and J by 3 bases, with 4 bases left in between.

Written as DNA, the CDR3 is TGTGCCAGCTCACCCTTAGACAGTGTCAACACTGAAGCTTTCTTT. Translated, it gives CASSPLDSVNTEAFF. J is TRBJ1-1 and V is TRBV18; TRBD1 might be the D (5 bases). Trimming pared 3 bases from V and 2 bases from J, leaving 13 bases between. Germline V gene data show CDR1 as KGHSH and CDR2 as LQKENI. This CDR3 is 15 amino acids long.

This chain joins TRBV3-1 (or the pseudogene TRBV3-2) and TRBJ1-1; the D is unclear. Trimming took 0 bases from V and 9 from J, leaving 11 bases between them. Per germline, CDR1 LGHDT and CDR2 YNNKEL (reference sequence). This CDR3 contains 13 residues. This chain's CDR3 is CASSQEGYDKAFF. CDR3 bases: TGTGCCAGCAGCCAAGAGGGCTACGATAAAGCTTTCTTT.

The chain uses TRBV9 and TRBJ1-5; D gene unclear. CDR3 length: 12 amino acids. V was cut by 7 bases and J by 1 base, with 6 bases left in between. The germline V gene has CDR1 SGDLS and CDR2 YYNGEE. The CDR3 is CASAYSNQPQHF. In nucleotides, the CDR3 is TGTGCCAGCGCTTACAGCAATCAGCCCCAGCATTTT. Together with reference TRBV9 and TRBJ1-5, the CDR3 gives the full variable domain: DSGVTQTPKHLITATGQRVTLRCSPRSGDLSVYWYQQSLDQGLQFLIQYYNGEERAKGNILERFSAQQFPDLHSELNLSSLELGDSALYFCASAYSNQPQHFGDGTRLSIL.

This clone came up a few times. The CDR3, as DNA: TGTGCCAGCCGGGGCGGTTCGAACACTGAAGCTTTCTTT. Translated: CASRGGSNTEAFF. J is TRBJ1-1 and V is TRBV6-5, with D possibly matching TRBD1 (5 bases). Trimming left V 8 bases short and J 1 base short, with 11 bases between. Germline loops: CDR1 MNHEY, CDR2 SVGAGI. The CDR3 runs 13 residues.

The chain recombines TRBV11-2 with TRBJ2-5; possibly TRBD1 for D (5 bases). The CDR3 has 13 residues. V shed 4 bases and J shed 1 base, with 7 bases lying between them. The V gene's germline CDR1 is SGHAT and CDR2 FQNNGV. The CDR3 nucleotides are TGTGCCAGCAGCTCCAGGGTCCAAGAGACCCAGTACTTC. It codes for CASSSRVQETQYF.

CDR3 in amino acids: CASSSQGTSYGYTF. CDR3 in DNA: TGTGCCAGCAGTTCACAGGGTACGTCCTATGGCTACACCTTC. J is TRBJ1-2 and V is TRBV6-2 or TRBV6-3; D perhaps matches TRBD1 (6 bases). The V gene lost 4 bases and the J gene lost 4 bases, with 13 bases spanning the gap. There are 14 residues in the CDR3. The germline V gene has CDR1 MNHEY and CDR2 SVGEGT.

This sequence joins TRBV5-6 and TRBJ2-7; TRBD2 might be the D (6 bases). The germline V gene encodes CDR1 SGHDT and CDR2 YYEEEE. This CDR3 comprises 15 residues. V lost 0 bases and J 2 bases, leaving 12 bases between the germline ends. The CDR3: CASSLGRDGTYEQYF. CDR3 nucleotide sequence: TGTGCCAGCAGCTTGGGGCGGGACGGAACCTACGAGCAGTACTTC.

The chain uses TRBV9 and TRBJ2-1; TRBD2 aligns across 14 bases. The V segment lost 3 bases and the J segment 6 bases; nucleotides outside the gene matches: 5. Germline V gene data show CDR1 as SGDLS and CDR2 as YYNGEE. This CDR3 has 16 amino acids. CDR3 amino acids: CASSAPGLAGVNEQFF. Here the CDR3 DNA reads TGTGCCAGCAGCGCCCCGGGACTAGCGGGGGTCAATGAGCAGTTCTTC. Together with reference TRBV9 and TRBJ2-1, the CDR3 gives the full variable domain: DSGVTQTPKHLITATGQRVTLRCSPRSGDLSVYWYQQSLDQGLQFLIQYYNGEERAKGNILERFSAQQFPDLHSELNLSSLELGDSALYFCASSAPGLAGVNEQFFGPGTRLTVL.

A word on this clone: The same CDR3 is also encoded by other DNA sequences in this sample. V usage is TRBV6-5 and J usage is TRBJ1-1; D perhaps matches TRBD1 (6 bases). The CDR3 totals 13 residues. The germline V gene has CDR1 MNHEY and CDR2 SVGAGI. V lost 6 bases, J lost 1 base, and 9 bases lay in between. The CDR3, as DNA: TGTGCCAGCAGCTTACAGGGGAACACTGAAGCTTTCTTT. It is translated as CASSLQGNTEAFF.

The chain employs TRBV7-2 and TRBJ1-4; D ambiguous. Germline loops: CDR1 SGHTA, CDR2 FQGNSA. This CDR3 region has 14 residues. The V end lost 3 bases, the J end lost 4 bases, and 9 bases lay between the germline ends. Written as DNA, the CDR3 is TGTGCCAGCAGCTTTGGGCAGCATAATGAAAAACTGTTTTTT. Its protein is CASSFGQHNEKLFF. The full variable domain, in which reference TRBV7-2 and TRBJ1-4 provide the parts outside the CDR3, is GAGVSQSPSNKVTEKGKDVELRCDPISGHTALYWYRQSLGQGLEFLIYFQGNSAPDKSGLPSDRFSAERTGGSVSTLTIQRTQQEDSAVYLCASSFGQHNEKLFFGSGTQLSVL.

The rearrangement joins TRBV5-4 to TRBJ1-2, with D perhaps TRBD1 (5 bases). The CDR3 runs 14 residues. V was trimmed by 4 bases and J by 3 bases, leaving 13 bases between them. Germline loops: CDR1 SGHNT, CDR2 YYREEE (reference sequence). The CDR3 coding sequence is TGTGCCAGCAGCCTCGGCCAGGGCTACTATGGCTACACCTTC. It is translated as CASSLGQGYYGYTF.

The rearrangement joins TRBV11-2 to TRBJ1-5; D not certain. CDR3 size: 13 residues. Per the germline V gene, CDR1 is SGHAT and CDR2 is FQNNGV. V was cut by 0 bases and J by 4 bases, with 4 bases left in between. The CDR3 loop is CASSLDSNQPQHF. The CDR3 nucleotides read TGTGCCAGCAGCTTAGACAGTAATCAGCCCCAGCATTTT.

This rearrangement joins TRBV9 to TRBJ2-7; 8 bases line up with TRBD1. V trimming: 3 bases; J trimming: 6 bases; junction bases outside the gene matches: 11. Germline assignment: CDR1 SGDLS and CDR2 YYNGEE. The CDR3 runs to 15 residues. Here the CDR3 DNA reads TGTGCCAGCAGCGGCTTTCGGACAGGGACTTCCGAGCAGTACTTC. The encoded protein is CASSGFRTGTSEQYF.

The gene calls are TRBV3-1 (or the pseudogene TRBV3-2) and TRBJ2-7; 9 nucleotides align to TRBD1. The junction had 8 bases not matched to a gene; V was cut back by 8 bases and J by 6 bases. The CDR3 is 13 amino acids. CDR1 and CDR2 (germline): LGHDT, YNNKEL (reference sequence). The CDR3 loop is CASGDRVIAEQYF. CDR3 nucleotide sequence: TGTGCCAGCGGGGACAGGGTGATTGCCGAGCAGTACTTC.

This clone turned up a few times. The genes are TRBV5-1 and TRBJ1-6; D might be TRBD1 (5 bases). Trimming removed 1 base at V and 6 bases at J, with 11 bases between. The germline V gene encodes CDR1 SGHRS and CDR2 YFSETQ. The CDR3 length is 15 residues. CDR3 in amino acids: CASSLSFGGNSPLHF. The CDR3 bases are TGCGCCAGCAGCTTGAGCTTTGGGGGTAATTCACCCCTCCACTTT.

The gene calls are TRBV7-2 and TRBJ1-1, with D tentatively TRBD1 (6 bases). Germline assignment: CDR1 SGHTA and CDR2 FQGNSA. Trimming took 5 bases from V and 4 from J, leaving 17 bases between them. The CDR3 is made up of 15 amino acids. CDR3 protein: CASSLTGGQGTEAFF. DNA of the CDR3: TGTGCCAGCAGCCTCACCGGGGGGCAAGGCACTGAAGCTTTCTTT.

The J gene is TRBJ1-4, the V gene TRBV2; 8 bases match TRBD1. This CDR3 has 15 residues. Trimming at V came to 5 bases and at J to 5 bases, leaving 7 bases not matched to a gene. Looked up from germline, CDR1 is SNHLY and CDR2 is FYNNEI. The DNA for the CDR3 is TGTGCCAGCAGTTTTCAGGGGGCTGGAAATGAAAAACTGTTTTTT. This translates into CASSFQGAGNEKLFF.

This rearrangement joins TRBV4-1 to TRBJ2-7; no clear D. Germline CDR1 and CDR2: MGHRA and YSYEKL. The V and J ends lost 6 bases and 5 bases respectively, with 20 bases between them. The CDR3 contains 15 residues. Here the CDR3 reads CASRVSVGPGNEQYF. In nucleotides, the CDR3 is TGCGCCAGCAGAGTGTCAGTGGGTCCGGGTAACGAGCAGTACTTC.

DNA of the CDR3: TGTGCCAGCAGCTTGAACAGGGTAATAGCTAATGAAAAACTGTTTTTT. It encodes CASSLNRVIANEKLFF. The chain carries TRBV5-6 and TRBJ1-4; a possible D gene is TRBD1 (6 bases). The CDR3 runs to 16 residues. CDR1 and CDR2 (germline): SGHDT, YYEEEE. V was shortened by 1 base and J by 3 bases, with 13 bases between the two germline ends.

The chain recombines TRBV5-1 with TRBJ1-4; the D gene is possibly TRBD1 (6 bases). The V and J ends lost 1 base and 4 bases respectively, with 11 bases between them. From germline, CDR1 is SGHRS and CDR2 YFSETQ. The CDR3 runs 15 residues. The chain's CDR3 is CASSLMGAYNEKLFF. CDR3 nucleotides: TGCGCCAGCAGCTTGATGGGGGCCTATAATGAAAAACTGTTTTTT.